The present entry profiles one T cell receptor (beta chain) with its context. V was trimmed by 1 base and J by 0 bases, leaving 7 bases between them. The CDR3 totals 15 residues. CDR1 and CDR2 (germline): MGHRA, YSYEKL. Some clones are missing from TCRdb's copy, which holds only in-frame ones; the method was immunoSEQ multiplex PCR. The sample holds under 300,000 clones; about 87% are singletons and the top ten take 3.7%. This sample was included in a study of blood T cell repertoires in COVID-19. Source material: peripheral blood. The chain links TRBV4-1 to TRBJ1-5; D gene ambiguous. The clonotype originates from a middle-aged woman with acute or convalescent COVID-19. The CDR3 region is CASSQVRDSNQPQHF. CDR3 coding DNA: TGCGCCAGCAGCCAAGTACGGGATAGCAATCAGCCCCAGCATTTT.